This paragraph covers one TCR beta chain sequence. Its matching antigen is unknown. These data come from a study of cytomegalovirus exposure and HLA in healthy donors. Primers included in the PCR were 60 Vbeta and 13 Jbeta primers. Data came from immunoSEQ multiplex PCR; TCRdb stores just in-frame clones and leaves some out. The data contain 140,000 to 150,000 clones, roughly three quarters of them singletons. Whole-study results and caveats: The only immune exposure information that was available was CMV serostatus.

The CDR3 contains 14 residues. Germline-derived CDR1 and CDR2 are LNHDA and SQIVND (reference sequence). V was trimmed by 5 bases and J by 0 bases, leaving 11 bases between them. The clonotype was recovered from a woman between 40 and 50 years old in good health and CMV-seropositive. The V call is TRBV19, the J call TRBJ2-7, with TRBD1 as a possible D gene (5 bases). The sample was PBMCs. In nucleotides, the CDR3 is TGTGCCAGTAGTCAGGGCTCGGGCTCCTACGAGCAGTACTTC. It yields the protein CASSQGSGSYEQYF.